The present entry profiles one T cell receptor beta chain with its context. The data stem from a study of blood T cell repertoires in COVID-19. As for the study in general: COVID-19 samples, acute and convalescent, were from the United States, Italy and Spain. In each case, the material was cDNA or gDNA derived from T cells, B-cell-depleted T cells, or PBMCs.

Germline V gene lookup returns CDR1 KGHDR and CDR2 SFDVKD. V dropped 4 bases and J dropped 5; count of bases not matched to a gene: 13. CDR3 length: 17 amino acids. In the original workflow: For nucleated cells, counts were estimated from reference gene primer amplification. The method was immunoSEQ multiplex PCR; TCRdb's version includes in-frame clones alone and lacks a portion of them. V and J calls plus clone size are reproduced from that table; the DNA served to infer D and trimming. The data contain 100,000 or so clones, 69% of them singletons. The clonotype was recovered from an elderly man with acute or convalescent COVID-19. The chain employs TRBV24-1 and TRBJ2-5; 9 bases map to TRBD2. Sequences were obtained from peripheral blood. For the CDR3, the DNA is TGTGCCACCAGTGACCAATACCGCGGGGGGGGGCATGAGACCCAGTACTTC. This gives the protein CATSDQYRGGGHETQYF.